The clone carrying this TCR beta chain was found once. The antigen is unknown. This sample also contains other DNA sequences that code for the same CDR3. These data originate in a study of cytomegalovirus exposure and HLA in healthy donors. The PCR employed 60 Vbeta primers together with 13 Jbeta primers. Profiled with immunoSEQ multiplex PCR; TCRdb holds only in-frame clones, not every one. The table shows fewer than 200,000 clones, with 70% to 90% occurring only once. Findings and caveats of the study: Overall, around 160 TCR beta chains were annotated as cytomegalovirus-associated.

Per the germline V gene, CDR1 is SGHDT and CDR2 is YYEEEE. V trimming: 0 bases; J trimming: 7 bases; junction bases outside the gene matches: 16. This CDR3 comprises 19 residues. Material for sequencing was PBMCs. The TCR was taken from a man between 25 and 39 years old in good health and CMV-seropositive. J is TRBJ2-2 and V is TRBV5-6, with 9 bases aligning to TRBD2. CDR3 loop: CASSLAPLRAGGVIGELFF. The CDR3 coding sequence is TGTGCCAGCAGCTTGGCCCCTCTGCGGGCGGGAGGGGTTATCGGGGAGCTGTTTTTT.